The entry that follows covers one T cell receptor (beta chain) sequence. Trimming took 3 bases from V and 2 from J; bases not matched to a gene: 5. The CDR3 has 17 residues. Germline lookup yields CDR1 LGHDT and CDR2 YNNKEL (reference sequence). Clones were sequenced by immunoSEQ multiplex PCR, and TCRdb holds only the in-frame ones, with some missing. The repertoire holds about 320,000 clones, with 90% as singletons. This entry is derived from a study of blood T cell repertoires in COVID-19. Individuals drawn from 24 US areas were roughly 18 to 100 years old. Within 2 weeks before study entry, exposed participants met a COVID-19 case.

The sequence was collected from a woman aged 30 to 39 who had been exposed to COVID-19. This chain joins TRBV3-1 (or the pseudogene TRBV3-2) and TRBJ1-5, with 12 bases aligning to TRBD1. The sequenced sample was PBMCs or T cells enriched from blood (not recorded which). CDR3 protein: CASSQGQGAGGNQPQHF. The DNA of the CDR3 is TGTGCCAGCAGCCAGGGACAGGGGGCCGGGGGCAATCAGCCCCAGCATTTT.